The clone carrying this T cell receptor beta chain was counted at least ten times. MiXCR was run by TCRdb on the 5' RACE reads, yielding one entry per CDR3 protein. The table shows around 670,000 distinct CDR3 sequences, with roughly 6.2% occurring only once. This CDR3 contains 18 residues. Germline CDR1 SGHRS, CDR2 YFSETQ. The junction had 12 bases not matched to a gene; V was cut back by 0 bases and J by 2 bases. This record comes from a study of identical twins. The TCR originated in a man between 18 and 35 years old in good health. J is TRBJ2-5 and V is TRBV5-1; 8 positions agree with TRBD1. What was sequenced was naive T cells sorted from blood. The chain's CDR3 is CASSLGGLQGVLQETQYF. Written as DNA, the CDR3 is TGCGCCAGCAGCTTGGGGGGCCTACAGGGGGTCCTACAAGAGACCCAGTACTTC.